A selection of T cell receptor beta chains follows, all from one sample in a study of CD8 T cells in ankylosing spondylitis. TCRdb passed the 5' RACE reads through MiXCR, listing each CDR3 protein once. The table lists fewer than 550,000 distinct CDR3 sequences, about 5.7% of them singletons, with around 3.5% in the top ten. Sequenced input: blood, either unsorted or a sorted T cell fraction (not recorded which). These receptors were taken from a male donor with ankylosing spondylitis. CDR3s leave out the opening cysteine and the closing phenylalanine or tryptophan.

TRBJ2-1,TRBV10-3,AISSTRLDEQF
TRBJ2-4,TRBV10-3,AISEAQELAKNIQY
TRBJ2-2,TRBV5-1,ASSQDSTGELF
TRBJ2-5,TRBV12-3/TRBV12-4,ASSFGDRASETQY
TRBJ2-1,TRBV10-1,ASSAGAEQF
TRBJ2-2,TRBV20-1,SATGYYTGELF
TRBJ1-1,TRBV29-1,SVRQELNTEAF
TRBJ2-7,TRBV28,ASIRPGLAGGHEQY
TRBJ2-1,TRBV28,ASSYGESVGNEQF
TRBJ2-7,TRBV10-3,AIKRLAGPSHEQY
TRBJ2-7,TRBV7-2,ASSNSGRAVFLY
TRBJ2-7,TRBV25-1,ASSEKRREDYEQY
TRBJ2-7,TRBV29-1,SVGTDRGWSEQY
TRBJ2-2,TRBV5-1,ASSLESLAGTGELF
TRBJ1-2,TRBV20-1,SAITGGYGGGYT
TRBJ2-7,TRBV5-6,ASSFGFSPYEQY
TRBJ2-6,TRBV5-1,ASSDYGANVLT
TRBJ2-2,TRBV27,ASSLFAANTGELF
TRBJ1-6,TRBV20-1,SAGGGNSPLH
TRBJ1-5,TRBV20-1,SALSNTVSSNQPQH
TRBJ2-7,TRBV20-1,SASPDYYEQY
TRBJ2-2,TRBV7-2,ASSLASGVAGELF
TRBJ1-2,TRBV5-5,ASSLAVGHGYT
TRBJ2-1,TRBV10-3,AISESGLAGDEQF
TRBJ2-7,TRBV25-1,ASSGGGWAGEQY
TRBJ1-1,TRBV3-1,ASSRDTGYEAF
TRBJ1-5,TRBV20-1,SARRRGYSNQPQH
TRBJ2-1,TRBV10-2,ASSGGPSSYNEQF
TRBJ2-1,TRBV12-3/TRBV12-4,ASSLMWGEGYNEQF
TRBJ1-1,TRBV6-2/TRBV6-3,ASSYSTGAQGTEAF
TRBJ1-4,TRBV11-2,ASRGHRVVEEKLF
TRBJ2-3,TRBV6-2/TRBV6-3,ASSPAARVTDTQY
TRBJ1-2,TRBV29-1,SVDSRGQGEAGYT
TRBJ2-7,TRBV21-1,ASSKPRIQSGRNYEQY
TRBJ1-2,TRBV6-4,ASSHYLGGPLGYT
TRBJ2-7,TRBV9,ASSVAGVAEQY
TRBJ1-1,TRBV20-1,SEGAYTPKMNTEAF
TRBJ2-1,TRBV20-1,SARPRVGSYNEQF
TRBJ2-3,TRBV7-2,ASSFSAGGDTQY
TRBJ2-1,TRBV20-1,SAPSGGIYNEQF
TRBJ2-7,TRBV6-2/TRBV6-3,ASSYGDGEQY